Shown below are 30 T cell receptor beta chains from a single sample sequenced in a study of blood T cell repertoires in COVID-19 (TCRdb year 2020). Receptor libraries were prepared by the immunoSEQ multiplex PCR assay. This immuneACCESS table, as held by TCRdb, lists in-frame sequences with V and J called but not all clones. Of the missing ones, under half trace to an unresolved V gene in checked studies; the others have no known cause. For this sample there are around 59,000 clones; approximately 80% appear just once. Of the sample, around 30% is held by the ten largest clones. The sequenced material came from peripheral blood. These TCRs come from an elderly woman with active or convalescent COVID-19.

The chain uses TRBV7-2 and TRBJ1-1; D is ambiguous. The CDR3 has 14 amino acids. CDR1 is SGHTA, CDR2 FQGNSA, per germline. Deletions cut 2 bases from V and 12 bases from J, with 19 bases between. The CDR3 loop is CASSLKFGSGFPFF. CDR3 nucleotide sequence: TGTGCCAGCAGCTTAAAGTTCGGGTCCGGGTTTCCTTTCTTT.

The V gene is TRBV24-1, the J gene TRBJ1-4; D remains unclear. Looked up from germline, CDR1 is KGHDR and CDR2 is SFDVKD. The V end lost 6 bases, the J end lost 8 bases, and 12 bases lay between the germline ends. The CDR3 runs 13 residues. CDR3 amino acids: CATSPNGEEKLFF. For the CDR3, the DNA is TGTGCCACCAGTCCCAATGGGGAGGAAAAACTGTTTTTT.

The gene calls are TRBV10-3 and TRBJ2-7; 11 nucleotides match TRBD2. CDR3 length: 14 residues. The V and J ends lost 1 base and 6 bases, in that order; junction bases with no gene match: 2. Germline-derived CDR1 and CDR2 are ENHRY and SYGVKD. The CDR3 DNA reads TGTGCCATCAGTGAGTTGACTAGCGGGGCCGAGCAGTACTTC. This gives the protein CAISELTSGAEQYF.

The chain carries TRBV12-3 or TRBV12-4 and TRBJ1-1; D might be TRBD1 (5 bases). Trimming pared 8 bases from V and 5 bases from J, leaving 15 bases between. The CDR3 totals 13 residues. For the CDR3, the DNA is TGTGCCAGCCGATCAGGAGGGGTGACTGAAGCTTTCTTT. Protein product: CASRSGGVTEAFF.

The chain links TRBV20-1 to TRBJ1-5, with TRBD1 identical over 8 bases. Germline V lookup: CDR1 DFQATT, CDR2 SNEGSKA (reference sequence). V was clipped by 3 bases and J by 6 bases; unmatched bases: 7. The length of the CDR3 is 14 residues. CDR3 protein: CSASSQGAVQPQHF. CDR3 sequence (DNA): TGCAGTGCTAGTTCTCAGGGGGCAGTTCAGCCCCAGCATTTT.

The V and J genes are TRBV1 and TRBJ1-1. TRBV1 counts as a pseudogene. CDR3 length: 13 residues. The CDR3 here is CTSSQSSTHEAFF. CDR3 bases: TGCACCAGCAGCCAATCTTCTACCCACGAAGCTTTCTTT.

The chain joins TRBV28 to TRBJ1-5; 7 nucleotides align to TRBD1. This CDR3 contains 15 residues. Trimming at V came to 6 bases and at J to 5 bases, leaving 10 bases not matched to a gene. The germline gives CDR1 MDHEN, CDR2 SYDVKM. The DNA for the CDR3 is TGTGCCAGCAGACCCGGACAGGTTTACGATCAGCCCCAGCATTTT. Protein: CASRPGQVYDQPQHF.

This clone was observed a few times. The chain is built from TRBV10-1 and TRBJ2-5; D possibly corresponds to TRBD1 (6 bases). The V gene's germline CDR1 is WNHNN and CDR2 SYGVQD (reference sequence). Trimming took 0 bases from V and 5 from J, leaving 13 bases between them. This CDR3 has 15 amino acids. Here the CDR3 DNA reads TGCGCCAGCAGTGAGTCTAGGGGGTCTGTGGAGACCCAGTACTTC. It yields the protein CASSESRGSVETQYF.

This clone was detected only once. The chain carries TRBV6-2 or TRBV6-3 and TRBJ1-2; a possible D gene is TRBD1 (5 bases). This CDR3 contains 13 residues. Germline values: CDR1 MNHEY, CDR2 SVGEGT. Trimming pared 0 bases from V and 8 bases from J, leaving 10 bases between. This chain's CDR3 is CASSYSWGEGYTF. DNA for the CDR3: TGTGCCAGCAGTTACTCATGGGGCGAGGGCTACACCTTC.

The CDR3 is CASSPQISGNTIYF. The CDR3 coding sequence is TGTGCCAGCAGCCCACAGATATCTGGAAACACCATATATTTT. The chain combines TRBV11-2 with TRBJ1-3; D ambiguous. This CDR3 is 14 amino acids long. Between the trimmed V and J ends, which lost 5 bases and 1 base, there was a span of 9 bases. CDR1 and CDR2 (germline): SGHAT, FQNNGV.

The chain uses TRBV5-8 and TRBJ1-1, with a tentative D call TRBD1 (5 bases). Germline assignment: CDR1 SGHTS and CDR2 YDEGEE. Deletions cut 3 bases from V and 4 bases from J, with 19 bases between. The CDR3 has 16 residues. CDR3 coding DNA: TGTGCCAGCAGCTCCTTGGGGGGAATTAGCGGCACTGAAGCTTTCTTT. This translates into CASSSLGGISGTEAFF.

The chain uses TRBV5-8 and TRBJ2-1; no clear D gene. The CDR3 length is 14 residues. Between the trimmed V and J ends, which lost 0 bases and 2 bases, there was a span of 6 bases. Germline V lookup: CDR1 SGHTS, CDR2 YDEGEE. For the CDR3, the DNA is TGTGCCAGCAGCTTGGGAAGAGCCTACAATGAGCAGTTCTTC. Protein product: CASSLGRAYNEQFF.

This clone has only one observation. CDR3 bases: TGTGCCAGCAGCGTAGATAGGGGTTCAACTAATGAAAAACTGTTTTTT. It translates to CASSVDRGSTNEKLFF. The chain carries TRBV9 and TRBJ1-4, with D perhaps matching TRBD1 (5 bases). CDR1 is SGDLS, CDR2 YYNGEE, per germline. V was shortened by 0 bases and J by 0 bases, with 9 bases between the two germline ends. The CDR3 length is 16 residues.

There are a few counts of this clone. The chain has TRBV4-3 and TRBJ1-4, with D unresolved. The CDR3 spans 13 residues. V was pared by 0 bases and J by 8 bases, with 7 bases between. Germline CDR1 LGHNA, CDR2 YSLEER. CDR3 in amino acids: CASSQDSPEKLFF. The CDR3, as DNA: TGCGCCAGCAGCCAAGATTCTCCCGAAAAACTGTTTTTT.

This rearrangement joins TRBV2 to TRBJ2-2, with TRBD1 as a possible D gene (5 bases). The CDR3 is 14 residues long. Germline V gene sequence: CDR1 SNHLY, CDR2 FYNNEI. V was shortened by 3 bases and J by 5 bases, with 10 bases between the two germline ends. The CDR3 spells CASSERGATGELFF. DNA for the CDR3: TGTGCCAGCAGTGAGCGTGGGGCAACCGGGGAGCTGTTTTTT. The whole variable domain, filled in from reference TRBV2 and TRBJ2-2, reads EPEVTQTPSHQVTQMGQEVILRCVPISNHLYFYWYRQILGQKVEFLVSFYNNEISEKSEIFDDQFSVERPDGSNFTLKIRSTKLEDSAMYFCASSERGATGELFFGEGSRLTVL.

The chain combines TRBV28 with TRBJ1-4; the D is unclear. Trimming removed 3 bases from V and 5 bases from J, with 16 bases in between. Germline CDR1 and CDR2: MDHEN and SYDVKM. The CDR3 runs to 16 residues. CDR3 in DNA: TGTGCCAGCAGTTTTTCCCTCCCCCGGGGAAATGAAAAACTGTTTTTT. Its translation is CASSFSLPRGNEKLFF.

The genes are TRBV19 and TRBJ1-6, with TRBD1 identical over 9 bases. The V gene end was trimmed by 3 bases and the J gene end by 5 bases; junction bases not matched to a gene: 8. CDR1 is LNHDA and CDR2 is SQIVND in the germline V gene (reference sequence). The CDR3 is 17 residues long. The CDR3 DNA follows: TGTGCCAGTAGTATTCGCGGGACAGGGTTGGATAATTCACCCCTCCACTTT. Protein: CASSIRGTGLDNSPLHF.

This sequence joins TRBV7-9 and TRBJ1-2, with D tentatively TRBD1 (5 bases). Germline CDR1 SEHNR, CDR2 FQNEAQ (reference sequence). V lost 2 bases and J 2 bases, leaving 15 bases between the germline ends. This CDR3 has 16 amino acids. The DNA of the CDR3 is TGTGCCAGCAGCTTATCGGCCTCGGACAACAACTATGGCTACACCTTC. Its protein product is CASSLSASDNNYGYTF.

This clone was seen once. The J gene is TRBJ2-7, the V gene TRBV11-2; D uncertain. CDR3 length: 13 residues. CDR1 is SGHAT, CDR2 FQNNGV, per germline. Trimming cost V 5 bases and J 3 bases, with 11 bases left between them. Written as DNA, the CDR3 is TGTGCCAGCAGCAACCTTCTGAGCTACGAGCAGTACTTC. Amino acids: CASSNLLSYEQYF.

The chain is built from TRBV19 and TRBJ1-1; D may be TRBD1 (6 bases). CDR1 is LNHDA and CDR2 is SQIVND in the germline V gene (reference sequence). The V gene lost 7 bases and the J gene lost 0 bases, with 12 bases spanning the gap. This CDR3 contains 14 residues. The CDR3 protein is CASKRGGLNTEAFF. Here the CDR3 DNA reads TGTGCCAGTAAGAGGGGGGGGTTGAACACTGAAGCTTTCTTT.

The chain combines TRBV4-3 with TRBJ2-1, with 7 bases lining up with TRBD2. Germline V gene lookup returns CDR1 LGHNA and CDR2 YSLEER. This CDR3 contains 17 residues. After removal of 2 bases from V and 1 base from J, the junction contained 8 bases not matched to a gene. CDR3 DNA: TGCGCCAGCAGCCAAACCAGCGGGACTGCATCCTACAATGAGCAGTTCTTC. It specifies CASSQTSGTASYNEQFF.

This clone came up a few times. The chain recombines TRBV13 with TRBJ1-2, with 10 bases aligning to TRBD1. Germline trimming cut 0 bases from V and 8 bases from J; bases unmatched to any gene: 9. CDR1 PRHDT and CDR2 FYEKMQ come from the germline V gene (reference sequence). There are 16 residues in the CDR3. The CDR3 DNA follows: TGTGCCAGCAGCTTAGGTGGGACAGGGGAGTTTGGGGGCTACACCTTC. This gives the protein CASSLGGTGEFGGYTF.

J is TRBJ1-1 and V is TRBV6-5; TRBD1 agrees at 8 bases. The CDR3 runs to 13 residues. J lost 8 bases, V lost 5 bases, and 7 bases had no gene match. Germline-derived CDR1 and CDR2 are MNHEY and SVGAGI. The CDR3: CASSTNQGAEAFF. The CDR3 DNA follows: TGTGCCAGCAGTACCAATCAGGGGGCCGAAGCTTTCTTT.

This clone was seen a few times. The CDR3 region has the DNA TGTGCCAGCACCGGACAGGGCCAGGGCTACACCTTC. Protein sequence: CASTGQGQGYTF. The genes are TRBV7-8 and TRBJ1-2; 8 positions match TRBD1. Germline V gene lookup returns CDR1 SGHVS and CDR2 FQNEAQ. The CDR3 loop spans 12 amino acids. The V gene end was trimmed by 7 bases and the J gene end by 8 bases; junction bases not matched to a gene: 6.

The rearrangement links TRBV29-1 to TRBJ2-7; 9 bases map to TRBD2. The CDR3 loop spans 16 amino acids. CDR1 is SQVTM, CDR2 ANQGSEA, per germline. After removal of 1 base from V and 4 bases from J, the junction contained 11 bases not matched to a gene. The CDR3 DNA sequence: TGCAGCGTTGAAGGGGTAGCGGGGGCCGGCCCGTACGAGCAGTACTTC. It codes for CSVEGVAGAGPYEQYF.

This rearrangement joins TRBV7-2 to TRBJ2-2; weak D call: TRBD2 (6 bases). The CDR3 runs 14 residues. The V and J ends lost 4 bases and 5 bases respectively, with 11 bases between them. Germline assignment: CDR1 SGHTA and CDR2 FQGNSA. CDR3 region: CASSSTRGTGELFF. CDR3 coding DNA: TGTGCCAGCAGCTCCACGCGGGGTACCGGGGAGCTGTTTTTT.

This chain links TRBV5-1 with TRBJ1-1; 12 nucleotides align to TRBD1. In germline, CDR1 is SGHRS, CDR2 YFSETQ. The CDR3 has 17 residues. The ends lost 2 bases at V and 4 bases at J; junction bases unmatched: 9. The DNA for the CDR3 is TGCGCCAGCAGCTTAACCGGGACAGGGGGCTCGGGCACTGAAGCTTTCTTT. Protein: CASSLTGTGGSGTEAFF.

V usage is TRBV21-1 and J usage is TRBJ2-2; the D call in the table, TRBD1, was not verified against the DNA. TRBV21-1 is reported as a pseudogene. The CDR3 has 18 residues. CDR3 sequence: CASSNNVFGTSRTGELFF. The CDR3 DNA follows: TGTGCCAGCAGCAATAATGTGTTCGGGACATCTCGGACCGGGGAGCTGTTTTTT.

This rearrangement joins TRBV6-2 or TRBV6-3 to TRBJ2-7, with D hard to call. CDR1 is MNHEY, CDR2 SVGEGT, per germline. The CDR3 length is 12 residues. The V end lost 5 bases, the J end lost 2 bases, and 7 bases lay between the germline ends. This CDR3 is CASSIIPYEQYF. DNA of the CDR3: TGTGCCAGCAGTATAATTCCCTACGAGCAGTACTTC.

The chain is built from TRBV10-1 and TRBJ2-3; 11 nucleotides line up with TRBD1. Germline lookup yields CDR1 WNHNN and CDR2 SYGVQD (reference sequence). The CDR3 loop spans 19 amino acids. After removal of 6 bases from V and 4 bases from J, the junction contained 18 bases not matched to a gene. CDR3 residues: CASSIYRDRGAIEPDTQYF. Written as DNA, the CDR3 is TGCGCCAGCAGCATCTACCGGGACAGGGGGGCGATAGAACCAGATACGCAGTATTTT.